The 2 T cell receptor beta chains below come from one sample, sequenced in a study of blood T cell repertoires in COVID-19. Sequencing used immunoSEQ multiplex PCR; TCRdb keeps in-frame clones, though not all of them. The table shows about 63,000 clones, with about 86% occurring only once. Sequencing was performed on peripheral blood. The receptors shown here come from a human donor in a cohort sampled during active COVID-19.

This clone appeared once. The chain carries TRBV3-1 (or the pseudogene TRBV3-2) and TRBJ2-7; TRBD1 matches at 7 bases. CDR1 is LGHDT and CDR2 is YNNKEL in the germline V gene (reference sequence). CDR3 length equals 14 residues. J was trimmed by 2 bases and V by 5 bases; bases with no gene match: 6. The CDR3 spells CASSKNDRAYEQYF. The DNA for the CDR3 is TGTGCCAGCAGCAAAAATGACAGGGCCTACGAGCAGTACTTC.

As DNA, the CDR3 is TGTGCCAGCAGCCCACCGTGGACAGGAGCCTATGGCTACACCTTC. This codes for CASSPPWTGAYGYTF. The rearrangement joins TRBV5-5 to TRBJ1-2, with 7 bases aligning to TRBD1. The CDR3 is 15 residues long. Germline V gene lookup returns CDR1 SGHKS and CDR2 YYEKEE (reference sequence). The V gene end was trimmed by 4 bases and the J gene end by 4 bases; junction bases not matched to a gene: 10.